The clone carrying this TCR beta chain was recorded once. What it binds is unknown. The data originate from a study of long-term antiretroviral therapy in people with HIV. Study findings and constraints: Dating from about 2003 to 2017, the blood was possibly obtained under older ART regimens. Clones with expansion before ART led the repertoire at all time points.

V was cut by 0 bases and J by 6 bases, with 15 bases left in between. The CDR3 totals 15 residues. Germline V CDR1 and CDR2: MNHNY, SVGAGI (reference sequence). The libraries were made with immunoSEQ v3.0 at survey level. Sequencing efforts were directed toward roughly 35,000-50,000 T-cell genomes per sample. Repertoires were generated with immunoSEQ multiplex PCR, while TCRdb's copy carries only in-frame clones and drops some. The data hold around 16,000 clones, with 81% observed a single time. Two or more post-ART PBMC samples, plus at least one pre-ART sample, were available for each donor. The input for sequencing was unsorted PBMCs, taken 1.2 to 1.3 years before starting antiretroviral therapy. The source of this sequence is a man aged 25 to 40 with HIV. The gene calls are TRBV6-6 and TRBJ2-7; possible D gene TRBD2, 5 bases. The CDR3 is CASSYSSRSRGEQYF. The CDR3 DNA follows: TGTGCCAGCAGTTACTCGAGCCGGTCCCGGGGCGAGCAGTACTTC.